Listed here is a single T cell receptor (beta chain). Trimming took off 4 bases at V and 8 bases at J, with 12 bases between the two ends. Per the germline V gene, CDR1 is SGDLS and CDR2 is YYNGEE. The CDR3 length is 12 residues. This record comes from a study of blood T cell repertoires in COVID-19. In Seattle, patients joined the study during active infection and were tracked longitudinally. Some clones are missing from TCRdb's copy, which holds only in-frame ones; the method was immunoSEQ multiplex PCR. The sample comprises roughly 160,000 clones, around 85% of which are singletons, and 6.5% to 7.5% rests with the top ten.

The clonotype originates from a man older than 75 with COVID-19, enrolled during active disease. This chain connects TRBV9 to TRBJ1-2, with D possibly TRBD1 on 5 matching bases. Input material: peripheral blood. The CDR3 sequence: CASSSDGGGYTF. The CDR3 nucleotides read TGTGCCAGCAGCTCAGACGGGGGAGGCTACACCTTC.